This T cell receptor (beta chain) was sequenced during a study of blood T cell repertoires in COVID-19. Turning to the study itself: Sites in the United States, Italy and Spain provided acute and convalescent COVID-19 samples. Sample material is recorded as cDNA or gDNA derived from T cells, B-cell-depleted T cells, or PBMCs.

Germline CDR1 reads MNHEY; CDR2 reads SVGAGI. Trimming at V came to 7 bases and at J to 7 bases, leaving 10 bases not matched to a gene. The CDR3 runs to 15 residues. TCRdb keeps only in-frame clones here, not all; method: immunoSEQ multiplex PCR. The sample lists about 210,000 clones, roughly 87% seen once, with around 7% in the top ten. Living in about two dozen US areas, the participants were between about 18 and 90 years of age. Participant-reported clinical history was the basis for cohort assignment. The source of this sequence is a man aged 25 to 45 in a cohort exposed to, infected with or recovered from COVID-19 (not recorded which). Sequenced: PBMCs or T cells enriched from blood (not recorded which). The V and J genes are TRBV6-5 and TRBJ1-6; 7 bases are shared with TRBD1. The CDR3 DNA sequence: TGTGCCAGCACAAACAGACAGGGACAAAATTCACCCCTCCACTTT. Its translation: CASTNRQGQNSPLHF.